Sequencing of this T cell receptor beta chain was carried out in a study of T cell repertoires in ileal Crohn's disease. Points from the study as a whole: Sorted CD8 T cells held more high-frequency clones than CD4. Endoscopic recurrence occurred in every patient whose clonality exceeded 26.8%. Compared with non-smokers, active smokers at surgery showed more clonal expansions.

Germline CDR1 SEHNR, CDR2 FQNEAQ (reference sequence). Trimming took 1 base from V and 2 from J, leaving 6 bases between them. The CDR3 runs to 15 residues. Each sample's TCRB immunosequencing used 500 to 550 nanograms of biopsy DNA. Sequenced by immunoSEQ multiplex PCR; TCRdb stores in-frame clones only, minus some. Of some 8,000 clones listed, approximately 80% are singletons. This clone came up a few times. What it recognizes is unknown. The specimen sequenced was ileal tissue. V and J are TRBV7-9 and TRBJ2-6, with D unclear. The receptor comes from an adult with Crohn's disease. Here the CDR3 reads CASSLGLAGANVLTF. The CDR3 DNA reads TGTGCCAGCAGCTTAGGGCTAGCTGGGGCCAACGTCCTGACTTTC.